Below, one T cell receptor (beta chain) is given with its context. The antigen remains unidentified. Hyperthyroidism of Graves' type that showed no ophthalmopathy progression within 18 months was stable. Source material for PBMCs was roughly 10 ml fresh peripheral blood. CDR1 and CDR2 from the germline V gene are SGHAT and FQNNGV. The V gene end was trimmed by 7 bases and the J gene end by 6 bases; junction bases not matched to a gene: 7. The CDR3 contains 14 residues. The sample is drawn from a study of T cells in Graves' hyperthyroidism and ophthalmopathy. Overall study results and limits: Most thyroid clonotypes expanded above 0.001 appeared in blood too.

Amplification targeted TCR beta CDR3 regions from RNA transcripts. Initially, a first-round RT-PCR of the TCR CDR3 employed the HTBI primer set. MiXCR, applied by TCRdb to the multiplex PCR reads, yields one record per CDR3 protein. Of hundreds of thousands of distinct CDR3 sequences listed, less than 15% are singletons. This TCR was recovered from a woman aged 18-29 years with Graves' hyperthyroidism. Material: blood. This sequence joins TRBV11-2 and TRBJ2-1; TRBD1 matches 9 bases. CDR3 in amino acids: CASNGLTGGNEQFF. The CDR3 DNA is TGTGCCAGCAACGGATTGACAGGGGGCAATGAGCAGTTCTTC.